Listed here is a single T cell receptor beta chain. This receptor's antigen is unknown. Base qualities are missing; no much larger clone stands one base away. This record belongs to a study of blood T cell repertoires in COVID-19 (dated by TCRdb to the early 2020s). Describing the broader study: The collaborator samples originated in the United States, Italy and Spain and spanned the acute and convalescent phases of COVID-19. The material from the prospective study consisted of cDNA or gDNA derived from T cells, B-cell-depleted T cells, or PBMCs. Deeply sampled blood TCRbeta repertoires from subjects exposed to, actively infected with, or recovered from COVID-19 were included in the dataset. The repertoires were released in a freely available public database meant as a resource for research on the immune response to SARS-CoV-2. Samples were obtained from the ongoing ImmuneRACE study (first 160 participants) and from 1,254 subjects provided by 6 global collaborators. The sample metadata nearly always contained a de-identified subject ID, COVID-19 status, age in years and sex. Where HLA class I and class II types were available, the types were taken from metadata supplied by the sample provider, not from assay-based typing. The investigation overall reported the following: How much clinical and demographic metadata was included differed by source and by participant, and the metadata was provided uncurated.

TCRbeta CDR3 regions were amplified from genomic DNA using the immunoSEQ Assay, a bias-controlled multiplex PCR. On the authors' methods: Nucleated cell counts per sample were estimated from amplification of reference gene primers within the assay. Sequence reads were collapsed and filtered to measure the absolute abundance of every unique TCRbeta CDR3 rearrangement. For each sample, productive Simpson clonality was calculated as the square root of Simpson's diversity index across productive rearrangements. Imported from immuneACCESS, the table was reduced by TCRdb to in-frame sequences with V and J called. These copies leave out some clones; in studies compared against another copy, an unresolved V gene accounts for under half, and the cause of the remainder is not known. V and J calls and clone size are as listed in that table; D and trimming were resolved from the DNA. Counted in this sample were about 65,000 clones; approximately 94% of them appeared once. The ten largest account for about 3% of the sample.

Each collaborating institution followed its own protocols to collect whole blood in K2EDTA tubes. Collaborator samples were shipped for TCRbeta analysis as frozen whole blood, isolated PBMCs, or DNA extracted from either sample type. The CDR3 spans 16 residues, from the cysteine through the phenylalanine. Here the CDR3 DNA is all that survives: 48 bases in frame from base 1. CDR1 and CDR2, looked up from the germline V gene (reference sequence), are LNHDA and SQIVND. The germline V and J ends show losses of 3 bases and 4 bases respectively, and no gene match explains 9 bases of the junction. The sample comprised peripheral blood. The sequence was obtained from a man aged 70-80 years with active COVID-19. The chain uses TRBV19 and TRBJ2-3; 8 bases in the junction line up with TRBD2. The CDR3 protein: CASSIGAGGLADTQYF. The nucleotides read TGTGCCAGTAGTATCGGTGCGGGGGGCCTCGCAGATACGCAGTATTTT.